Listed here is a single T cell receptor beta chain. The antigen remains undetermined. As the method for making TCR beta libraries, quantitative 5'-RACE with molecular barcodes was used. MiXCR was run by TCRdb on the 5' RACE reads, yielding one entry per CDR3 protein. Here the sample spans 100,000 to 150,000 distinct CDR3 sequences, roughly 13% being singletons. The CDR3 has 14 residues. The ends were cut back, 3 bases at V and 7 bases at J, with 12 bases in the middle. This entry comes from a study of CD8 T cells in ankylosing spondylitis. General study points: Certain motif variants had earlier appeared in reactive arthritis synovial fluid and blood.

The sequenced sample consisted of blood, either unsorted or a sorted T cell fraction (not recorded which). The sequence derives from a female donor with ankylosing spondylitis or in good health (not recorded which). The gene calls are TRBV12-3 or TRBV12-4 and TRBJ2-2; D is ambiguous. The chain's CDR3 is CASSLSGNGGELFF. In DNA form, the CDR3 reads TGTGCCAGCAGTTTGAGTGGGAACGGCGGGGAGCTGTTTTTT.